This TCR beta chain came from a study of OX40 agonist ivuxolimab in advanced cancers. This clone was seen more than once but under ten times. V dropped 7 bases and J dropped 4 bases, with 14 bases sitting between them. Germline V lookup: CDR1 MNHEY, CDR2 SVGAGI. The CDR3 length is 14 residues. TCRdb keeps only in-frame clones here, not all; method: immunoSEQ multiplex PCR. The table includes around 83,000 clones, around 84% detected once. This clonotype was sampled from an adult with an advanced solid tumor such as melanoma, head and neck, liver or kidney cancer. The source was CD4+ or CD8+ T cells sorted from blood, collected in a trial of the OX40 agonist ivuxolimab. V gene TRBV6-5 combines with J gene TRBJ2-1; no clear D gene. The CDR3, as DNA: TGTGCCAGCATTGCCCCAACCGGATACAATGAGCAGTTCTTC. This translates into CASIAPTGYNEQFF.